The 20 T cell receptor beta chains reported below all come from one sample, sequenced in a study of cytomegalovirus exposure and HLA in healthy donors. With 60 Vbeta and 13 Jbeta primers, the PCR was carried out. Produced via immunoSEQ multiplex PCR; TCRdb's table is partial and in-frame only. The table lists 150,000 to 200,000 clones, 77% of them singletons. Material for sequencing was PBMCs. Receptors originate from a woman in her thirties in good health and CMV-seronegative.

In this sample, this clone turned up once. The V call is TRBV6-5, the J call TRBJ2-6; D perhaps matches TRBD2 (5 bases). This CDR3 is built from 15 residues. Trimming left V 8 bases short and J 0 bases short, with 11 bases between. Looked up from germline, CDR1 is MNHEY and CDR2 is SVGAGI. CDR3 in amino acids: CASARGASGANVLTF. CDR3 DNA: TGTGCCAGCGCCCGGGGTGCCTCTGGGGCCAACGTCCTGACTTTC.

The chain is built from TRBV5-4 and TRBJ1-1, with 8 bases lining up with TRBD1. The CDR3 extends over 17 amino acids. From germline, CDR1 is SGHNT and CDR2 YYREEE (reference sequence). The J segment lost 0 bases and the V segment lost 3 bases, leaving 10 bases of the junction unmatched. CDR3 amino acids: CASSSGNFRGLNTEAFF. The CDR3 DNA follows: TGTGCCAGCAGCTCGGGTAACTTCAGGGGGCTGAACACTGAAGCTTTCTTT.

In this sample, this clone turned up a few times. The CDR3 DNA reads as TGTGCCAGCAGCAACCGGTTTTCTTCTGGAAACACCATATATTTT. Its protein is CASSNRFSSGNTIYF. The chain links TRBV6-5 to TRBJ1-3; D is ambiguous. V was clipped by 6 bases and J by 1 base, with 13 bases between them. The CDR3 is 15 residues long. The germline V gene encodes CDR1 MNHEY and CDR2 SVGAGI.

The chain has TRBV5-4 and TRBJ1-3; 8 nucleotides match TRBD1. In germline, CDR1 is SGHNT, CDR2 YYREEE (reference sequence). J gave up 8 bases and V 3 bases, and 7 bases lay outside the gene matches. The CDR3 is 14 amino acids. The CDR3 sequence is CASSSRTGLDTIYF. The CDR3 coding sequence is TGTGCCAGCAGCTCCCGGACAGGGTTGGACACCATATATTTT.

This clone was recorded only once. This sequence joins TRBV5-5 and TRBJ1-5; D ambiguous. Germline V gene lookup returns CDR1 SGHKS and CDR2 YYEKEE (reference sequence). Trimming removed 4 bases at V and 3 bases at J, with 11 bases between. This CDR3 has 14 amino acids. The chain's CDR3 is CASSPGGFNQPQHF. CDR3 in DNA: TGTGCCAGCAGCCCGGGCGGGTTCAATCAGCCCCAGCATTTT.

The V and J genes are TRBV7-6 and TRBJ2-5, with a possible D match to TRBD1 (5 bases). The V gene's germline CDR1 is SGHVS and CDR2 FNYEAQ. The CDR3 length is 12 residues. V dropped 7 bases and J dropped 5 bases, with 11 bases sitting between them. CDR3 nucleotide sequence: TGTGCCAGCATCAATTGGGGCGAGACCCAGTACTTC. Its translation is CASINWGETQYF.

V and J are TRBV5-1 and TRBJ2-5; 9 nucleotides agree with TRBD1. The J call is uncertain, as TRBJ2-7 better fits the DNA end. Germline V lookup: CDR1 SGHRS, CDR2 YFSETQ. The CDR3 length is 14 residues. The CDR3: CASSSGQGTYEQYF. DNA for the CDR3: TGCGCCAGCAGCTCTGGACAGGGGACGTACGAGCAGTACTTC.

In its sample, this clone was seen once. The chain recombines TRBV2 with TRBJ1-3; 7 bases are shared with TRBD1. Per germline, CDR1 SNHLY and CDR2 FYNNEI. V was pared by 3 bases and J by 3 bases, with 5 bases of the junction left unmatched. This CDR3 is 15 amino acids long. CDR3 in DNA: TGTGCCAGCAGTGACGACAGGGCGTATGGAAACACCATATATTTT. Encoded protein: CASSDDRAYGNTIYF.

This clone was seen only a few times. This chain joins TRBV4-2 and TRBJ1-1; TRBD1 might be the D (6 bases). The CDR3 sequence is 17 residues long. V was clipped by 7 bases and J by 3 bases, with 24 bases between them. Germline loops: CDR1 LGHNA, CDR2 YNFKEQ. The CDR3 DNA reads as TGTGCCAGCAAACCCACCGAAACACAGGGACGGTACACTGAAGCTTTCTTT. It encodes CASKPTETQGRYTEAFF.

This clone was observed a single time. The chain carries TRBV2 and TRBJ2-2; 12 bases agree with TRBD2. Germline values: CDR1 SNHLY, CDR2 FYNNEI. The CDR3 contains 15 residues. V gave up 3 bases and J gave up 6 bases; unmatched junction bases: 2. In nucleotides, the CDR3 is TGTGCCAGCAGTGAGCGACTAGCGGGGGCCGGGGAGCTGTTTTTT. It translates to CASSERLAGAGELFF.

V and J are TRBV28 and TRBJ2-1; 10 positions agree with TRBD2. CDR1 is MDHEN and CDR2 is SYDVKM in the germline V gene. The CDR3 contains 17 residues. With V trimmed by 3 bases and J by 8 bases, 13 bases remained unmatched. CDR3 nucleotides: TGTGCCAGCAGTTTCGGTTTGGGGCTAGCGGGGGAGGATGAGCAGTTCTTC. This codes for CASSFGLGLAGEDEQFF. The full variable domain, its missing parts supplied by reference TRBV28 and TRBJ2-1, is DVKVTQSSRYLVKRTGEKVFLECVQDMDHENMFWYRQDPGLGLRLIYFSYDVKMKEKGDIPEGYSVSREKKERFSLILESASTNQTSMYLCASSFGLGLAGEDEQFFGPGTRLTVL.

This CDR3 is CASSEGRGGYTF. CDR3 bases: TGTGCCAGCAGCGAAGGGAGAGGTGGCTACACCTTC. The chain recombines TRBV27 with TRBJ1-2; D remains unclear. Trimming shortened V by 6 bases and J by 7 bases, and 12 bases separated the two germline ends. Germline V lookup: CDR1 MNHEY, CDR2 SMNVEV (reference sequence). The CDR3 length is 12 residues.

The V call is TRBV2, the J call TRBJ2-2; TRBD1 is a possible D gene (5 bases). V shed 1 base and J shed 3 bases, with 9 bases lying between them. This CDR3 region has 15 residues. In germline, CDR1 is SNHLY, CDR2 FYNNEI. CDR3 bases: TGTGCCAGCAGTGAAGTCCAGGGCCACACCGGGGAGCTGTTTTTT. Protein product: CASSEVQGHTGELFF.

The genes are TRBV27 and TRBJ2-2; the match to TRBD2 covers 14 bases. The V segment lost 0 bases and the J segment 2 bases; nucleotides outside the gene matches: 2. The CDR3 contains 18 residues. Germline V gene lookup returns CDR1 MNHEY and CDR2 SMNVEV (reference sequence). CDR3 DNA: TGTGCCAGCAGTTTATCGGGACTAGCGGGGGCTAACACCGGGGAGCTGTTTTTT. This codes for CASSLSGLAGANTGELFF.

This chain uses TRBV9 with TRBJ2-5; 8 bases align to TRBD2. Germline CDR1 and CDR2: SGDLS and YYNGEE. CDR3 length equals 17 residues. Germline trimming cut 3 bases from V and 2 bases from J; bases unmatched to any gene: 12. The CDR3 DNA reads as TGTGCCAGCAGCGCGGGAGGGGCAGGGACGGGACAAGAGACCCAGTACTTC. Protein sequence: CASSAGGAGTGQETQYF.

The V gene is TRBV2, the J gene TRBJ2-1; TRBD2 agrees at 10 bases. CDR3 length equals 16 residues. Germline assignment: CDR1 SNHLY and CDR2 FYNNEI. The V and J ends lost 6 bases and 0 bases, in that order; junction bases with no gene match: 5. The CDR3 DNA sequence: TGTGCCAGCAGCGTTAGCGGGGGGAACTCCTACAATGAGCAGTTCTTC. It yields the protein CASSVSGGNSYNEQFF.

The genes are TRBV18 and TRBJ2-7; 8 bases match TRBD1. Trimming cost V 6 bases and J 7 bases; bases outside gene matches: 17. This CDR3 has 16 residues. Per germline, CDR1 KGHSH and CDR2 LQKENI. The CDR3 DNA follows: TGTGCCAGCTCGTCACCCCCACAGGGGGAAAGTAATGAGCAGTACTTC. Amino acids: CASSSPPQGESNEQYF.

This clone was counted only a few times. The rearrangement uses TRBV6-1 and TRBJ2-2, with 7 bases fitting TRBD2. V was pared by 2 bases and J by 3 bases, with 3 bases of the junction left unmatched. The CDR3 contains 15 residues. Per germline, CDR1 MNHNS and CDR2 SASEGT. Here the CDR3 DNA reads TGTGCCAGCAGTGAATGGGGGGGGGACACCGGGGAGCTGTTTTTT. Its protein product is CASSEWGGDTGELFF.

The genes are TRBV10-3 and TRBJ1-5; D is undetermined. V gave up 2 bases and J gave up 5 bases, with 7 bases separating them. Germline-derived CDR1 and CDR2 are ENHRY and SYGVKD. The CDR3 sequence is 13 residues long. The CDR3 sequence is CAISESQDQPQHF. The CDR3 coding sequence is TGTGCCATCAGTGAGAGTCAGGATCAGCCCCAGCATTTT.

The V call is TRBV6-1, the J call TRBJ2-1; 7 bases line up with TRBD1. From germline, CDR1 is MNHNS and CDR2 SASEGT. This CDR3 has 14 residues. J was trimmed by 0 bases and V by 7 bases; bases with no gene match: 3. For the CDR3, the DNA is TGTGCCAGCACACAGGGGTCCTCCTACAATGAGCAGTTCTTC. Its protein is CASTQGSSYNEQFF.